What follows is one T cell receptor delta chain and its context. This clone is assessed as large (0.1 to 1%). The specificity of this receptor is unknown. No clone much larger than this one lies a single base away; base qualities are absent. The CDR3 runs 16 amino acids, cysteine and phenylalanine included. Left in the record is the CDR3 DNA by itself, 48 bases read in frame from the first base. V is cut by 6 bases and J by 0 bases, and the space between the germline ends is 17 bases. Per the germline V gene, TSWWSYY is the CDR1 and QGS is the CDR2. The method was PCR. TCRdb records Illumina MiSeq as the sequencer. TCRdb reran clone calling on the public reads with CATT; rows sharing one DNA sequence were then combined. The sample profile shows over a thousand delta-chain clones; roughly two fifths of them were found once. The ten top clones hold around 5.1% of the sample. This entry belongs to a study of human gamma delta and Vdelta1 T cells (dated by TCRdb to 2016 to 2018). For context, the study as a whole: In this study, the researchers looked at Delta One T cells, which are Vd1+ gamma-delta T cells, to see how well they work as cytotoxic effectors against acute myeloid leukemia.

Sequenced: Vdelta1 gamma-delta T cells from blood. The cell subset or site label for this specimen denotes: Vd1+ T cells from peripheral blood. The chain employs TRDV1 and TRDJ1; the D segment might be TRDD2 or TRDD3, since each matches 5 bases. This clonotype was obtained from a human donor in good health. The sequenced DNA: TGTGCTCTTGGCCCTACGGGGAGGGGGTACACCGATAAACTCATCTTT. It translates as CALGPTGRGYTDKLIF.